These 22 T cell receptor beta chains originate from one sample sequenced in a study of OX40 agonist ivuxolimab in advanced cancers. The method was immunoSEQ multiplex PCR; TCRdb's version includes in-frame clones alone and lacks a portion of them. The sample has 65,000 to 90,000 clones, around 90% seen once. Source: CD4+ or CD8+ T cells sorted from blood, taken in a trial of the OX40 agonist ivuxolimab. The receptors shown here come from an adult with an advanced solid tumor such as melanoma, head and neck, liver or kidney cancer.

The chain links TRBV21-1 to TRBJ1-1. TRBV21-1 is annotated as a pseudogene. The CDR3 consists of 13 residues. CDR3 in DNA: TGTGCCAGCAGCAGCCGGGGGCACACTGAAGCTTTCTTT. Translated, it gives CASSSRGHTEAFF.

This chain links TRBV7-6 with TRBJ2-1; tentative D call: TRBD1 (6 bases). The germline CDR1 and CDR2 sequences are SGHVS and FNYEAQ. Deletions cut 5 bases from V and 3 bases from J, with 11 bases between. The CDR3 is made up of 14 amino acids. CDR3 DNA: TGTGCCAGCAGCCCCGGACAGAACTACAATGAGCAGTTCTTC. It specifies CASSPGQNYNEQFF. Complete variable domain (other parts from reference TRBV7-6 and TRBJ2-1): GAGVSQSPRYKVTKRGQDVALRCDPISGHVSLYWYRQALGQGPEFLTYFNYEAQQDKSGLPNDRFSAERPEGSISTLTIQRTEQRDSAMYRCASSPGQNYNEQFFGPGTRLTVL.

The V and J genes are TRBV7-6 and TRBJ2-3; tentative D call: TRBD2 (6 bases). The CDR3 has 16 residues. V lost 0 bases, J lost 4 bases, and 14 bases lay in between. The germline V gene encodes CDR1 SGHVS and CDR2 FNYEAQ. CDR3 loop: CASSLAGTVSADTQYF. Written as DNA, the CDR3 is TGTGCCAGCAGCTTAGCCGGGACTGTTTCTGCAGATACGCAGTATTTT.

For the CDR3, the DNA is TGTGCCAGCAGTACGACAGGGGATGGCTACACCTTC. It encodes CASSTTGDGYTF. The chain recombines TRBV6-6 with TRBJ1-2; 8 nucleotides match TRBD1. With V trimmed by 5 bases and J by 6 bases, 2 bases remained unmatched. Germline V lookup: CDR1 MNHNY, CDR2 SVGAGI (reference sequence). The CDR3 loop spans 12 amino acids.

This clone was observed once. The chain's CDR3 is CASSPRTTTPQETQYF. The CDR3, as DNA: TGTGCCAGCAGCCCAAGGACCACAACCCCCCAAGAGACCCAGTACTTC. The J gene is TRBJ2-5, the V gene TRBV7-2; D not resolved. The CDR3 totals 16 residues. CDR1 SGHTA and CDR2 FQGNSA come from the germline V gene. Trimming pared 5 bases from V and 1 base from J, leaving 17 bases between. Based on the CDR3 plus reference TRBV7-2 and TRBJ2-5, the full variable domain is GAGVSQSPSNKVTEKGKDVELRCDPISGHTALYWYRQSLGQGLEFLIYFQGNSAPDKSGLPSDRFSAERTGGSVSTLTIQRTQQEDSAVYLCASSPRTTTPQETQYFGPGTRLLVL.

The V call is TRBV11-2, the J call TRBJ1-2; unclear D gene. The germline CDR1 and CDR2 sequences are SGHAT and FQNNGV. V was pared by 5 bases and J by 8 bases, with 12 bases between. This CDR3 spans 12 amino acids. CDR3 sequence: CASSPGVGGYTF. CDR3 sequence (DNA): TGTGCCAGCAGCCCCGGGGTCGGCGGCTACACCTTC. The whole variable domain, filled in from reference TRBV11-2 and TRBJ1-2, reads EAGVAQSPRYKIIEKRQSVAFWCNPISGHATLYWYQQILGQGPKLLIQFQNNGVVDDSQLPKDRFSAERLKGVDSTLKIQPAKLEDSAVYLCASSPGVGGYTFGSGTRLTVV.

The chain employs TRBV7-2 and TRBJ1-1; a weak D match, TRBD1 (6 bases). V lost 7 bases and J 4 bases, leaving 16 bases between the germline ends. Germline lookup yields CDR1 SGHTA and CDR2 FQGNSA. This CDR3 has 14 amino acids. In nucleotides, the CDR3 is TGTGCCAGCAACCAACCTACAGGGATCACTGAAGCTTTCTTT. Protein product: CASNQPTGITEAFF.

This rearrangement joins TRBV30 to TRBJ2-1; 12 bases line up with TRBD2. V lost 1 base and J lost 12; bases outside the gene matches: 7. CDR1 GTSNPN and CDR2 SVGIG come from the germline V gene (reference sequence). The CDR3 has 14 amino acids. The CDR3 bases are TGTGCCTGGAGTGCGACTAGCGGGAGTAAGGGGCAGTTCTTC. This sequence encodes CAWSATSGSKGQFF.

V gene TRBV4-1 combines with J gene TRBJ2-1; 12 bases align to TRBD2. This CDR3 has 17 amino acids. Germline V gives CDR1 MGHRA, CDR2 YSYEKL. V shed 3 bases and J 6 bases; nucleotides not matched to a gene: 9. The CDR3 nucleotides read TGCGCCAGCAGCCATCCCCGGACTAGCGGGAACCTCAATGAGCAGTTCTTC. Residues: CASSHPRTSGNLNEQFF.

The gene calls are TRBV21-1 and TRBJ1-2; TRBD1 reflects the table's D call only, with no check against the DNA. TRBV21-1 is a documented pseudogene. This CDR3 has 16 residues. CDR3 amino acids: CASSKETAPPNYGYTF. In DNA, the CDR3 is TGTGCCAGCAGCAAAGAGACAGCACCTCCGAACTATGGCTACACCTTC.

The genes are TRBV4-1 and TRBJ2-1; D gene unclear. Germline CDR1 is MGHRA and CDR2 is YSYEKL. The CDR3 runs 14 residues. Trimming left V 0 bases short and J 5 bases short, with 8 bases between. This CDR3 is CASSQDQANNEQFF. CDR3 DNA sequence: TGCGCCAGCAGCCAAGACCAAGCGAACAATGAGCAGTTCTTC.

This clone appeared a single time. The chain couples TRBV9 to TRBJ2-3; D remains ambiguous. V shed 2 bases and J shed 1 base, with 5 bases lying between them. Germline CDR1 reads SGDLS; CDR2 reads YYNGEE. The CDR3 is 13 amino acids. The CDR3 nucleotides are TGTGCCAGCAGCGTCCCGGGCACAGATACGCAGTATTTT. It specifies CASSVPGTDTQYF.

The chain employs TRBV7-2 and TRBJ2-1, with 9 bases matching TRBD1. The CDR3 runs 15 residues. Germline CDR1 reads SGHTA; CDR2 reads FQGNSA. Germline trimming cut 4 bases from V and 5 bases from J; bases unmatched to any gene: 6. The CDR3 loop is CASSSPRTGDNEQFF. Here the CDR3 DNA reads TGTGCCAGCAGCTCACCAAGGACAGGGGACAATGAGCAGTTCTTC.

The rearrangement uses TRBV2 and TRBJ2-5, with D hard to call. The CDR3 loop spans 11 amino acids. The germline V gene has CDR1 SNHLY and CDR2 FYNNEI. Trimming took 1 base from V and 7 from J, leaving 4 bases between them. The CDR3 nucleotides read TGTGCCAGCAGTGAAGGAACGACCCAGTACTTC. Residues: CASSEGTTQYF.

The chain joins TRBV11-1 to TRBJ2-5; D unresolved. V was shortened by 6 bases and J by 10 bases, with 15 bases between the two germline ends. CDR1 and CDR2 (germline): SGHAT, FQDESV (reference sequence). The CDR3 extends over 12 amino acids. The CDR3 region is CASSLPQGRQYF. CDR3 bases: TGTGCCAGCAGTCTGCCACAAGGCCGCCAGTACTTC.

This clone was seen only once. The sample has other DNA sequences that encode this CDR3 too. J is TRBJ2-2 and V is TRBV9; tentative D call: TRBD1 (6 bases). Trimming left V 0 bases short and J 2 bases short, with 11 bases between. The CDR3 runs 16 residues. CDR1 SGDLS and CDR2 YYNGEE come from the germline V gene. Here the CDR3 reads CASSVGTEANTGELFF. CDR3 DNA sequence: TGTGCCAGCAGCGTAGGGACAGAAGCTAACACCGGGGAGCTGTTTTTT. The variable domain in full, with the rest retrieved from reference TRBV9 and TRBJ2-2, is DSGVTQTPKHLITATGQRVTLRCSPRSGDLSVYWYQQSLDQGLQFLIQYYNGEERAKGNILERFSAQQFPDLHSELNLSSLELGDSALYFCASSVGTEANTGELFFGEGSRLTVL.

The V and J genes are TRBV29-1 and TRBJ2-5; 12 bases are a match to TRBD2. J lost 5 bases, V lost 7 bases, and 17 bases had no gene match. The CDR3 runs 17 residues. Germline V CDR1 and CDR2: SQVTM, ANQGSEA. For the CDR3, the DNA is TGCAGCGCCCGACTGGGGCGTGGCCTAGCGGGAGGGGAGACCCAGTACTTC. Encoded protein: CSARLGRGLAGGETQYF.

The chain carries TRBV19 and TRBJ2-5; 13 positions match TRBD2. Germline trimming cut 3 bases from V and 4 bases from J; bases unmatched to any gene: 5. The CDR3 consists of 16 residues. Germline loops: CDR1 LNHDA, CDR2 SQIVND (reference sequence). In DNA form, the CDR3 reads TGTGCCAGTAGTATCGGACTAGCGGGAGTTGGAGAGACCCAGTACTTC. Translating gives CASSIGLAGVGETQYF.

The table lists this clone with a count of one. The rearrangement links TRBV7-9 to TRBJ1-2, with 9 bases identical to TRBD1. Germline CDR1 is SEHNR and CDR2 is FQNEAQ (reference sequence). CDR3 length equals 15 residues. The V segment lost 4 bases and the J segment 6 bases; nucleotides outside the gene matches: 9. This CDR3 is CASSSLLQGAHGYTF. In nucleotides, the CDR3 is TGTGCCAGCAGCTCCCTCCTACAGGGGGCTCATGGCTACACCTTC.

The chain carries TRBV7-2 and TRBJ2-3; 9 bases are shared with TRBD2. From germline, CDR1 is SGHTA and CDR2 FQGNSA. V dropped 3 bases and J dropped 4; count of bases not matched to a gene: 2. The CDR3 is made up of 14 amino acids. The CDR3 DNA reads as TGTGCCAGCAGCTTGACTAGCGGATCAGATACGCAGTATTTT. It translates to CASSLTSGSDTQYF.

In its sample, this clone was seen once. The rearrangement uses TRBV15 and TRBJ2-5, with D possibly called TRBD1 or TRBD2 (5 bases each). CDR3 length: 15 residues. CDR1 and CDR2 (germline): LNHNV, YYDKDF (reference sequence). V lost 2 bases, J lost 0 bases, and 10 bases lay in between. CDR3 DNA: TGTGCCACCAGCAGACCCCAGGGAGACCAAGAGACCCAGTACTTC. It codes for CATSRPQGDQETQYF. The full variable domain, rest sourced from reference TRBV15 and TRBJ2-5, is DAMVIQNPRYQVTQFGKPVTLSCSQTLNHNVMYWYQQKSSQAPKLLFHYYDKDFNNEADTPDNFQSRRPNTSFCFLDIRSPGLGDTAMYLCATSRPQGDQETQYFGPGTRLLVL.

This clone has a single count. This rearrangement joins TRBV2 to TRBJ2-4, with 8 bases lining up with TRBD2. J lost 7 bases, V lost 4 bases, and 3 bases had no gene match. The germline CDR1 and CDR2 sequences are SNHLY and FYNNEI. This CDR3 comprises 13 residues. CDR3 nucleotides: TGTGCCAGCAGTGGGGCTAGCGGGAACATTCAGTACTTC. Amino acids: CASSGASGNIQYF.